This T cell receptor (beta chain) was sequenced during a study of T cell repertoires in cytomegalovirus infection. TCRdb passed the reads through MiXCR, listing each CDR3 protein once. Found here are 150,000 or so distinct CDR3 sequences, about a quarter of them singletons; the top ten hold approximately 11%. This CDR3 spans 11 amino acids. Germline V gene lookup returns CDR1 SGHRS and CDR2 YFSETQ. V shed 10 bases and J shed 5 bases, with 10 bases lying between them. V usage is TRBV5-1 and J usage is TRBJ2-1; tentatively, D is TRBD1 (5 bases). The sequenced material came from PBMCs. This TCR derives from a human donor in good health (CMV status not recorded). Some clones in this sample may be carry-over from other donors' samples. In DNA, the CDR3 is TGCGCCGACGGACAAGACAATGAGCAGTTCTTC. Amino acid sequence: CADGQDNEQFF. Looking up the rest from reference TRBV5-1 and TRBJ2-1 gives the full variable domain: KAGVTQTPRYLIKTRGQQVTLSCSPISGHRSVSWYQQTPGQGLQFLFEYFSETQRNKGNFPGRFSGRQFSNSRSEMNVSTLELGDSALYLCADGQDNEQFFGPGTRLTVL.